These T cell receptor beta chains were read from a single sample in a study of shared T cell receptors in the human thymus. The repertoire was sequenced with immunoSEQ multiplex PCR; TCRdb's copy has only in-frame clones and lacks some. The profile shows approximately 580,000 clones, 75% to 85% of them singletons. These same records also appear under a second study, on human thymus T cells.

The specimen sequenced was thymocytes. The receptors originated from a boy under three years old with a congenital heart defect. CDR3s include the opening cysteine and the closing phenylalanine or tryptophan. The order of the fields is CDR3 DNA, CDR3 protein, V gene, D gene, J gene. D genes are given only for firm matches.

CDR3 DNA: TGTGCCAGTAGTATCCCCCTGCCCGGTAGCTATGGCTACACCTTC
CDR3 protein: CASSIPLPGSYGYTF
V gene: TRBV19
D gene: NA
J gene: TRBJ1-2

CDR3 DNA: TGTGCCAGCAGCCAGGACCGACTAGTGCACGAGCAGTACTTC
CDR3 protein: CASSQDRLVHEQYF
V gene: TRBV4-2
D gene: NA
J gene: TRBJ2-7

CDR3 DNA: TGTGCCAGCAGCCCCCGGGGGGCCGTTGATCCTGAGCAGTTCTTC
CDR3 protein: CASSPRGAVDPEQFF
V gene: TRBV9
D gene: NA
J gene: TRBJ2-1

CDR3 DNA: TGTGCCAGCAGCTTGGCGCTTGGGGGGTACTACGAGCAGTACTTC
CDR3 protein: CASSLALGGYYEQYF
V gene: TRBV5-6
D gene: NA
J gene: TRBJ2-7

CDR3 DNA: TGTGCCAGCAGTGAAGGGGGCGAGAACTATGGCTACACCTTC
CDR3 protein: CASSEGGENYGYTF
V gene: TRBV25-1
D gene: NA
J gene: TRBJ1-2

CDR3 DNA: TGCAGTGCCCCTACCCAGTACTTC
CDR3 protein: CSAPTQYF
V gene: TRBV20-1
D gene: NA
J gene: TRBJ2-5

CDR3 DNA: TGTGCTAGTGGACAGGGCAGGGAAAAACTGTTTTTT
CDR3 protein: CASGQGREKLFF
V gene: TRBV12-5
D gene: NA
J gene: TRBJ1-4

CDR3 DNA: TGTGCCAGCTCACCAAACGGCGTAGGGACAGAGGGCACTGAAGCTTTCTTT
CDR3 protein: CASSPNGVGTEGTEAFF
V gene: TRBV18
D gene: TRBD1
J gene: TRBJ1-1

CDR3 DNA: TGTGCCAGCAGCCGGCGGGAGTCAGGGCTCAATGAGCAGTTCTTC
CDR3 protein: CASSRRESGLNEQFF
V gene: TRBV5-8
D gene: TRBD2
J gene: TRBJ2-1

CDR3 DNA: TGTGCCAGCAGCTACCACCGGACTAGCGGGAGGGGAACGAACACCGGGGAGCTGTTTTTT
CDR3 protein: CASSYHRTSGRGTNTGELFF
V gene: TRBV5-4
D gene: TRBD2
J gene: TRBJ2-2

CDR3 DNA: TGCGCCAGCAGCCAAGCTCCACCTTACCTATTCTACAATGAGCAGTTCTTC
CDR3 protein: CASSQAPPYLFYNEQFF
V gene: TRBV4-3
D gene: NA
J gene: TRBJ2-1

CDR3 DNA: TGTGCCAGCAGCACCGACAGGGTACGCACAGATACGCAGTATTTT
CDR3 protein: CASSTDRVRTDTQYF
V gene: TRBV21-1
D gene: NA
J gene: TRBJ2-3

CDR3 DNA: TGCAGCGTTGACAGGATTGGCAGGGGCTACACCTTC
CDR3 protein: CSVDRIGRGYTF
V gene: TRBV29-1
D gene: NA
J gene: TRBJ1-2

CDR3 DNA: TGTGCCAGCAGCTTGACAGGGAAGATGGGCTACACCTTC
CDR3 protein: CASSLTGKMGYTF
V gene: TRBV13
D gene: TRBD1
J gene: TRBJ1-2